This is a list of T cell receptor beta chains from one sample in a study of cytomegalovirus exposure and HLA in healthy donors. Sequencing used immunoSEQ multiplex PCR; TCRdb keeps in-frame clones, though not all of them. The profile shows 170,000 or so clones, approximately 80% of them singletons. The material sequenced was PBMCs. The receptor source for this set is a boy aged 10-17 years in good health and CMV-seronegative. The conserved cysteine and the conserved F or W are not part of the CDR3 here. D genes are given only for firm matches. Part of the rows lack a size; the others show once, few, many or a class for expanded clones.

length	D	V	J	size	CDR3
10	TRBD1	TRBV2	TRBJ1-1	.	ASIGQGTEAF
13	.	TRBV6-1	TRBJ2-5	.	ASSELEGAGETQY
11	.	TRBV6-5	TRBJ1-5	.	ASSPSSNQPQH
17	TRBD2	TRBV5-6	TRBJ2-5	.	ASSLGGLAGGSERETQY
12	TRBD1	TRBV10-2	TRBJ2-5	.	ASSGTGGVETQY
10	.	TRBV6-4	TRBJ2-3	.	ASSDEAIRLY
14	.	TRBV13	TRBJ2-1	once	ASTDYRGGFYNEQF
13	TRBD2	TRBV9	TRBJ2-5	.	ASSVGAGVQETQY
13	TRBD2	TRBV5-1	TRBJ2-1	.	ASSLDSGGVNEQF
11	.	TRBV4-2	TRBJ2-1	once	ASSQGRDNEQF
11	.	TRBV2	TRBJ1-2	.	ASREGQLYGYT
14	.	TRBV7-8	TRBJ2-1	.	ASSSPSDSSYNEQF
11	.	TRBV10-3	TRBJ1-4	.	AISGQGNEKLF
12	.	TRBV30	TRBJ2-6	few	AWRVDSGANVLT
13	TRBD1	TRBV19	TRBJ1-5	.	ASSKEGGGGQPQH
14	TRBD1	TRBV6-5	TRBJ2-1	.	ASSYSGQISYNEQF
13	TRBD2	TRBV7-9	TRBJ2-5	.	SSSPTGLAGGTQY
12	TRBD1	TRBV14	TRBJ2-7	.	ASSLGTGIYEQY
11	.	TRBV7-9	TRBJ2-3	few	ASSLERTDTQY
13	.	TRBV15	TRBJ1-6	.	ATSRGGSYNSPLH
11	TRBD1	TRBV29-1	TRBJ1-1	.	SAFSQGGTEAF
14	.	TRBV16	TRBJ1-6	.	ASSQFAGQVHSPLH
13	TRBD1	TRBV2	TRBJ1-6	.	ASMEWTGADSPLH
12	TRBD1	TRBV19	TRBJ2-1	.	ASSMDRGGNEQF
13	TRBD1	TRBV10-3	TRBJ2-7	once	AISEYTGGLGEQY
12	TRBD2	TRBV18	TRBJ2-7	.	ASSPNSGSPEQY
11	.	TRBV30	TRBJ1-3	.	AWSIRVGNTIY
13	TRBD2	TRBV30	TRBJ2-1	.	AWSAAGGLYNEQF
10	.	TRBV7-2	TRBJ1-2	.	ASSATGYGYT
13	TRBD2	TRBV5-1	TRBJ2-5	once	ASSPRPSGEETQY
14	TRBD2	TRBV9	TRBJ2-2	.	ASSVGLAGVQGELF
12	.	TRBV5-5	TRBJ1-1	.	ASSLQRAGTEAF
16	.	TRBV19	TRBJ1-5	few	ASSPRQLLYDSNQPQH
10	.	TRBV5-4	TRBJ1-1	.	ASSTSRAEAF
10	.	TRBV29-1	TRBJ1-1	.	SVVKSGTEAF
12	.	TRBV19	TRBJ1-5	.	ASSAAVSNQPRH
11	TRBD1	TRBV5-6	TRBJ1-1	.	ASSLGTGGEAF
13	TRBD1	TRBV5-1	TRBJ2-7	.	ASSSRGLSSYEQY
16	TRBD1	TRBV7-3	TRBJ1-5	once	ASSLRDRAIYSNQPQH
10	.	TRBV5-4	TRBJ1-4	.	ASSYEDRKLF
12	.	TRBV7-9	TRBJ1-1	.	ASSAGEENTEAF
12	.	TRBV18	TRBJ2-3	once	ASSPDPTSRNQY
15	TRBD2	TRBV10-3	TRBJ2-3	.	AISDRPSGRATDTQY
13	TRBD1	TRBV2	TRBJ1-2	.	ASSGRTGGNYGYT
16	TRBD2	TRBV9	TRBJ2-7	.	ASANGIVSSGGILEQY
13	.	TRBV27	TRBJ2-6	.	ASSLSSSGANVLT
11	.	TRBV19	TRBJ1-1	once	ASSHRVNTEAF
13	.	TRBV6-5	TRBJ2-1	.	ASSYSTGAYNEQF
13	TRBD2	TRBV11-1	TRBJ2-5	few	ASSSLAGALGTQY
15	TRBD1	TRBV4-1	TRBJ1-4	.	ASSRPGTGVVDEKLF
14	TRBD2	TRBV5-1	TRBJ2-7	many	ASSWTSGLSSYEQY
14	.	TRBV5-1	TRBJ2-2	.	ASSLTPVRVTGELF
13	TRBD1	TRBV19	TRBJ2-7	once	ASSIQGQGIYEQY
12	.	TRBV7-2	TRBJ1-1	few	ASSLDRVNTEAF
13	TRBD2	TRBV6-1	TRBJ2-1	.	ASSELAGGPNEQF
15	.	TRBV19	TRBJ2-2	once	ASSVDRTATGAGELF
12	.	TRBV27	TRBJ2-2	.	ASSWGGSTGELF
13	TRBD1	TRBV30	TRBJ1-1	.	AWRPHRGTNTEAF
12	.	TRBV27	TRBJ1-1	.	ASSNRVWGTEAF
11	.	TRBV7-9	TRBJ2-1	.	ASSFDRNNEQF